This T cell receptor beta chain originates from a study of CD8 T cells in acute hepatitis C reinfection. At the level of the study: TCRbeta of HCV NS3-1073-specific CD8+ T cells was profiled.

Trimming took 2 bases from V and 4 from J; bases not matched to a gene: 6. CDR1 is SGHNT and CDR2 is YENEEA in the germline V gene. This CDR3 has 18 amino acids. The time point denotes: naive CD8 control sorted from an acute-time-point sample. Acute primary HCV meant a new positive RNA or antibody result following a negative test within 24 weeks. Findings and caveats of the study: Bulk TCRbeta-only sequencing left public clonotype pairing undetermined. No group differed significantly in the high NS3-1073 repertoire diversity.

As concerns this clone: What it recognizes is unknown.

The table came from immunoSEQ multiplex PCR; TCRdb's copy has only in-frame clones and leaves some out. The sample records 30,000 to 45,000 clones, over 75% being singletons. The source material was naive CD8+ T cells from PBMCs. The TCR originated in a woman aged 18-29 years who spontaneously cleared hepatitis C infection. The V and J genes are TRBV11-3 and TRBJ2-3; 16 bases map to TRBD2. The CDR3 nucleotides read TGTGCCAGCAGCTTAAGGGGACTAGCGGGAGGGCCTGCAGATACGCAGTATTTT. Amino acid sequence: CASSLRGLAGGPADTQYF. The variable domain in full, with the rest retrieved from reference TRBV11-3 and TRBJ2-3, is EAGVVQSPRYKIIEKKQPVAFWCNPISGHNTLYWYLQNLGQGPELLIRYENEEAVDDSQLPKDRFSAERLKGVDSTLKIQPAELGDSAVYLCASSLRGLAGGPADTQYFGPGTRLTVL.